One sample yielded the 9 T cell receptor beta chains listed below, sequenced in a study of naive and memory T cell subsets (dated by TCRdb to about 2017). The study reported a robust and sensitive protocol to amplify, sequence and analyze TCRs, based on 3' ligation of a UMI-containing oligonucleotide to TCR cDNA. Libraries were prepared through 5' RACE. For sequencing, an Illumina MiSeq was employed. Four rounds of PCR, run with the SP2 primer together with nested alpha and beta constant region primers, were used to amplify the ligated cDNA. TCRdb handled the public reads itself, with Q25 trimming in fastp and clone calling in MiXCR, and kept productive beta chains. CDR3 protein sequences are deduplicated, and each keeps its most common genes and DNA. Here the sample has around 48,000 distinct CDR3 sequences; about 4.4% occur a single time. Of the sample, around 0.84% falls within the top ten clones.

The receptors shown here come from a female donor in good health.

As concerns this clonotype: A much larger clone lies one base from this, so it may be a read error. The chain is built from TRBV18 and TRBJ2-3, with D uncertain. The CDR3 sequence is 12 residues long. Germline-derived CDR1 and CDR2 are KGHSH and LQKENI. V shed 0 bases and J shed 8 bases, with 6 bases lying between them. CDR3 loop: CASSPPSGTQYF. DNA of the CDR3: TGTGCCAGCTCACCACCGTCAGGTACGCAGTATTTT.

As to this clonotype: At one boundary the junction diverges from the germline segment, which might be a read error. V is TRBV12-3 or TRBV12-4 and J is TRBJ1-2; 10 bases match TRBD1. The CDR3 runs to 15 residues. The CDR3 coding sequence is TGTGCCAGCAGTCCGAGGACAGGGGGTTACTATGGCGACACCTTC. Its translation is CASSPRTGGYYGDTF.

The table lists this clonotype with many counts. The chain has TRBV6-6 and TRBJ2-3; D uncertain. CDR1 is MNHNY, CDR2 SVGAGI, per germline (reference sequence). V lost 0 bases, J lost 1 base, and 8 bases lay in between. The CDR3 spans 15 residues. Here the CDR3 DNA reads TGTGCCAGCAGTTACTCAGACACAGGCACAGATACGCAGTATTTT. It specifies CASSYSDTGTDTQYF.

This clonotype was counted many times. The rearrangement links TRBV28 to TRBJ2-3, with D tentatively TRBD2 (6 bases). Trimming removed 3 bases from V and 4 bases from J, with 14 bases in between. The CDR3 loop spans 15 amino acids. Germline V CDR1 and CDR2: MDHEN, SYDVKM. CDR3 nucleotide sequence: TGTGCCAGCAGTTTTCGGGGCGGGACCTCAGATACGCAGTATTTT. Translation: CASSFRGGTSDTQYF.

This clonotype was seen ten or more times. The chain links TRBV7-2 to TRBJ2-3; no firm D call. The CDR3 spans 16 residues. The V gene's germline CDR1 is SGHTA and CDR2 FQGNSA. Deletions cut 2 bases from V and 0 bases from J, with 12 bases between. CDR3 residues: CASSLYKAVSTDTQYF. The CDR3 DNA follows: TGTGCCAGCAGCTTATACAAGGCCGTAAGCACAGATACGCAGTATTTT.

This clonotype came up many times. The J gene is TRBJ2-7, the V gene TRBV5-1; D might be TRBD1 (6 bases). This CDR3 region has 15 residues. The V gene's germline CDR1 is SGHRS and CDR2 YFSETQ. V was cut by 0 bases and J by 5 bases, with 15 bases left in between. CDR3 DNA sequence: TGCGCCAGCAGCTTGGAGGGCAGGGGTAGCCACGAGCAGTACTTC. It codes for CASSLEGRGSHEQYF.

This clonotype was recorded many times. The rearrangement links TRBV28 to TRBJ2-7; D is ambiguous. Trimming removed 6 bases at V and 0 bases at J, with 15 bases between. This CDR3 has 15 residues. CDR1 is MDHEN, CDR2 SYDVKM, per germline. CDR3 residues: CASSLGPIYSYEQYF. CDR3 nucleotide sequence: TGTGCCAGCAGCCTTGGGCCGATCTACTCCTACGAGCAGTACTTC.

This clonotype was detected many times. The gene calls are TRBV4-3 and TRBJ2-7; TRBD2 aligns across 10 bases. V dropped 0 bases and J dropped 4; count of bases not matched to a gene: 6. This CDR3 spans 16 amino acids. Germline V gene lookup returns CDR1 LGHNA and CDR2 YSLEER. The CDR3 here is CASSQEVTSGFYEQYF. The CDR3 bases are TGCGCCAGCAGCCAAGAAGTGACTAGCGGGTTTTACGAGCAGTACTTC.

Many counts were recorded for this clonotype. The chain couples TRBV5-1 to TRBJ2-7, with 7 positions matching TRBD1. With V trimmed by 0 bases and J by 1 base, 7 bases remained unmatched. The germline gives CDR1 SGHRS, CDR2 YFSETQ. The CDR3 runs to 16 residues. The CDR3 DNA sequence: TGCGCCAGCAGCTTGGATCCACGACAGGGTTCCTACGAGCAGTACTTC. Encoded protein: CASSLDPRQGSYEQYF.